This note documents a single T cell receptor (beta chain) sequence. This sample was taken from a study of OX40 agonist ivuxolimab in advanced cancers. The CDR3 totals 15 residues. Per the germline V gene, CDR1 is SGHNT and CDR2 is YYREEE (reference sequence). Unmatched junction bases numbered 5, after V lost 3 bases and J lost 4 bases. Collection of blood occurred at baseline, at cycle 4 day 1, and at cycle 7 day 1. The data were produced by immunoSEQ multiplex PCR, yet TCRdb's version contains in-frame clones alone and is incomplete. This repertoire shows 53,000 or so clones, 75% to 90% found once; its top ten account for about 0.41%.

Sequenced here: CD4+ or CD8+ T cells sorted from blood, sampled in a trial of the OX40 agonist ivuxolimab. This chain uses TRBV5-4 with TRBJ2-1; TRBD1 matches at 9 bases. The receptor's source is an adult with an advanced solid tumor such as melanoma, head and neck, liver or kidney cancer. Here the CDR3 DNA reads TGTGCCAGCAGCTCCGGGACAGGGATTTACAATGAGCAGTTCTTC. This sequence encodes CASSSGTGIYNEQFF. Looking up the rest from reference TRBV5-4 and TRBJ2-1 gives the full variable domain: ETGVTQSPTHLIKTRGQQVTLRCSSQSGHNTVSWYQQALGQGPQFIFQYYREEENGRGNFPPRFSGLQFPNYSSELNVNALELDDSALYLCASSSGTGIYNEQFFGPGTRLTVL.